The 2 T cell receptor beta chains reported below all come from one sample, sequenced in a study of monozygotic twins with inflammatory bowel disease. TCRdb re-called the 5' RACE reads; one entry per CDR3 protein, DNA not given. The sample includes 400,000 to 500,000 distinct CDR3 sequences. The sequencing input was blood. All receptors come from a human donor with ulcerative colitis or Crohn's disease, or a healthy co-twin of an affected twin (not recorded which).

CDR3 protein: CASSQQGLSEAFF. V usage is TRBV5-1 and J usage is TRBJ1-1; TCRdb names TRBD1, which stays unverified in the absence of DNA. The CDR3 loop spans 13 amino acids. Looked up from germline, CDR1 is SGHRS and CDR2 is YFSETQ.

The genes are TRBV12-3 or TRBV12-4 and TRBJ1-1; TCRdb's D gene call, TRBD1, goes unchecked for lack of DNA. The CDR3 is 15 residues long. CDR3 sequence: CAIDTGALANTEAFF.